This T cell receptor beta chain was sequenced in a study of blood T cell repertoires in COVID-19. Background on the study: Sites across the United States, Italy and Spain contributed samples from acute and convalescent COVID-19.

In Cohort 3, a recovered donor had either two negative PCRs, clearance, or symptom resolution. How the authors handled the data: Amplification of reference gene primers was used by the study to estimate nucleated cell counts. Profiling relied on immunoSEQ multiplex PCR, and the TCRdb table lists in-frame clones only, not all of them. V and J calls and clone size are as listed in that table; D and trimming were resolved from the DNA. The table includes 200,000 to 250,000 clones, 82% detected once. V lost 0 bases and J lost 4, with 13 bases in between. The CDR3 covers 15 residues. CDR1 is MGHRA, CDR2 YSYEKL, per germline.

The sample taken for sequencing was PBMCs or T cells enriched from blood (not recorded which). This receptor was taken from an older woman who had recovered from COVID-19. The J gene is TRBJ2-7, the V gene TRBV4-1; D gene ambiguous. The CDR3 spells CASSQDRGFTYEQYF. The DNA for the CDR3 is TGCGCCAGCAGCCAAGATAGAGGTTTCACGTACGAGCAGTACTTC.